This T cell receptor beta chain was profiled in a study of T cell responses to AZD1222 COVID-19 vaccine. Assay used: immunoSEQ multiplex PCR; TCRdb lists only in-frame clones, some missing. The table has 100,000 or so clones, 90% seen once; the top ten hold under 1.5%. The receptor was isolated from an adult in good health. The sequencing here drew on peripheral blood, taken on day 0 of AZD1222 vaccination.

CDR3 nucleotides: TGTGCCAGCAGCTTAGGTGGGGCGAACACTGAAGCTTTCTTT. Translated, it gives CASSLGGANTEAFF. This sequence joins TRBV5-4 and TRBJ1-1, with D possibly being TRBD1 (5 bases). Looked up from germline, CDR1 is SGHNT and CDR2 is YYREEE (reference sequence). The CDR3 is 14 residues long. V lost 2 bases to trimming and J lost 1 base, with 9 bases between them.